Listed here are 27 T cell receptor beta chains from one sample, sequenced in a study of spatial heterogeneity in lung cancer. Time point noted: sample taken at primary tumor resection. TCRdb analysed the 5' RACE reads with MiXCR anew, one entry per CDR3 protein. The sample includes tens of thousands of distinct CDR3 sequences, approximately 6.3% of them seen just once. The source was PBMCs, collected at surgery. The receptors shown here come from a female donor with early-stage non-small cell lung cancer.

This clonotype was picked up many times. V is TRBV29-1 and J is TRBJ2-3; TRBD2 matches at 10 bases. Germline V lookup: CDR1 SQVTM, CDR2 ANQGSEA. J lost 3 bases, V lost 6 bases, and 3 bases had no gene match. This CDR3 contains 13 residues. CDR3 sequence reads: CSVAGGQTDTQYF. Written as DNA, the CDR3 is TGCAGCGTAGCGGGGGGGCAAACAGATACGCAGTATTTT.

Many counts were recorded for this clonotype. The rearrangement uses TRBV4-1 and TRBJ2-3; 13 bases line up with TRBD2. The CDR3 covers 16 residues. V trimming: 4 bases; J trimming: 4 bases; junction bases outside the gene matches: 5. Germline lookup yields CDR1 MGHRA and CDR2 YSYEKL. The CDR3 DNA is TGCGCCAGCAGCCGACAACTAGCGGGGGGGGCAGATACGCAGTATTTT. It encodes CASSRQLAGGADTQYF.

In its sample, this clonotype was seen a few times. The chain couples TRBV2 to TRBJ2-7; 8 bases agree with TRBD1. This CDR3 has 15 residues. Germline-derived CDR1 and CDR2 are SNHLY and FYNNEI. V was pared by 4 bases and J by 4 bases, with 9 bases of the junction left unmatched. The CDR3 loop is CASSGQGTRAYEQYV. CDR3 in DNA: TGTGCCAGCAGTGGACAGGGGACGCGCGCGTACGAGCAGTACGTC.

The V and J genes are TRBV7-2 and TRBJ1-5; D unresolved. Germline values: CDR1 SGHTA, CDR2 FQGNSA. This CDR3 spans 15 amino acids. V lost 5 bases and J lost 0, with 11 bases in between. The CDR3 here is CASSPRQYSNQPQHF. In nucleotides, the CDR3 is TGTGCCAGCAGCCCCCGACAATATAGCAATCAGCCCCAGCATTTT.

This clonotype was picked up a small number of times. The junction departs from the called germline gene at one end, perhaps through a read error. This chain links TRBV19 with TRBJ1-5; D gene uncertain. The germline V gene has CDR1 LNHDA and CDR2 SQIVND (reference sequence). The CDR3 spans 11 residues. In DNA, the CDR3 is TGTGCCAGTAGTAGCGCCAGGCTGACGGATTTT. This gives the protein CASSSARLTDF.

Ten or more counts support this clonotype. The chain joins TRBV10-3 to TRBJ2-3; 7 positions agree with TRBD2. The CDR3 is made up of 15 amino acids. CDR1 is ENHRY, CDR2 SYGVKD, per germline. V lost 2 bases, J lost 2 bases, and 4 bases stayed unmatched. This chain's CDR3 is CAISEGTKVTDTQYF. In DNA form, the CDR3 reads TGTGCCATCAGTGAGGGGACTAAGGTCACAGATACGCAGTATTTT.

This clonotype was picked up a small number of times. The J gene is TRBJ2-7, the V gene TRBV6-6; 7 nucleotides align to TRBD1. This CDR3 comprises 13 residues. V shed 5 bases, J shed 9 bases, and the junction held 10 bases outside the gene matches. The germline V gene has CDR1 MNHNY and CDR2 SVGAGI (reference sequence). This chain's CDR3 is CASSTATGARQYV. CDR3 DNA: TGTGCCAGCAGTACTGCCACAGGGGCGAGGCAGTACGTC.

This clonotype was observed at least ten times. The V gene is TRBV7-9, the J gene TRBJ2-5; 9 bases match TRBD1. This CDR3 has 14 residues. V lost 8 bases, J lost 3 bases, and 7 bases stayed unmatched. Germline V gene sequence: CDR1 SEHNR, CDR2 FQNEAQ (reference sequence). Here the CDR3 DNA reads TGTGCCAGCCGTATGAGGGACAGGGAAGAGACCCAGTACTTC. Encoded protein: CASRMRDREETQYF. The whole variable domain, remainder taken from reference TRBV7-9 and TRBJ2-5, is DTGVSQNPRHKITKRGQNVTFRCDPISEHNRLYWYRQTLGQGPEFLTYFQNEAQLEKSRLLSDRFSAERPKGSFSTLEIQRTEQGDSAMYLCASRMRDREETQYFGPGTRLLVL.

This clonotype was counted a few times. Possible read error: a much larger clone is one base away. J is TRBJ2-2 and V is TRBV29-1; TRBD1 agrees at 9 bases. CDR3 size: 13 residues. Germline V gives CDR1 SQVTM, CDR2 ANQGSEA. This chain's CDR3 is CRVGQGSTGELFF. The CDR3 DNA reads TGCAGGGTCGGACAGGGGAGCACCGGGGAGCTGTTTTTT.

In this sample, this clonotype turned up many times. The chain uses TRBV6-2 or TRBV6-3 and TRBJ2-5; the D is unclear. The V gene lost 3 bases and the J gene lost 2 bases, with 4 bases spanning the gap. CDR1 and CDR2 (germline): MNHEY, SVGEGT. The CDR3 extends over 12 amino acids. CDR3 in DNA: TGTGCCAGCAGTTATCCGCAAGAGACCCAGTACTTC. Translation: CASSYPQETQYF.

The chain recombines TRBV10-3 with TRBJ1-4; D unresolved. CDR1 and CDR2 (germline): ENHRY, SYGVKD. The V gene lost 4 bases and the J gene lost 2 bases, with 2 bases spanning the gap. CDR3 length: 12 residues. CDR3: CAISVTNEKLFF. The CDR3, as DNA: TGTGCCATCAGTGTGACTAATGAAAAACTGTTTTTT.

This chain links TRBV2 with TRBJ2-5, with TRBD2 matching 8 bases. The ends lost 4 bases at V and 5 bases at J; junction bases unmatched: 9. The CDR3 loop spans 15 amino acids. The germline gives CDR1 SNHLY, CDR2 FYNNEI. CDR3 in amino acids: CASSAAPAGVETQYF. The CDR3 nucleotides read TGTGCCAGCAGTGCCGCTCCAGCGGGAGTGGAGACCCAGTACTTC.

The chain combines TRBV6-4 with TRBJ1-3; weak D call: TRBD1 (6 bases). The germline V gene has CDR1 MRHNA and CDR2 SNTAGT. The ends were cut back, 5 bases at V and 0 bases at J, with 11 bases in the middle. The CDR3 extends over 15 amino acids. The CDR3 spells CASSSQGYSGNTIYF. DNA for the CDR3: TGTGCCAGCAGTTCACAGGGTTACTCTGGAAACACCATATATTTT.

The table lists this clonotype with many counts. The DNA of the CDR3 is TGTGCCAGCAGCGCTACTAGCGGTACCCAAACGCAGTATTTT. Translated, it gives CASSATSGTQTQYF. The rearrangement uses TRBV13 and TRBJ2-3; 8 bases agree with TRBD2. Per germline, CDR1 PRHDT and CDR2 FYEKMQ (reference sequence). The CDR3 loop spans 14 amino acids. V was pared by 5 bases and J by 9 bases, with 10 bases of the junction left unmatched.

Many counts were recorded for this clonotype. The CDR3 DNA follows: TGTGCCAGCAGCCCCTTGGGGGCAGAGGTGGAGACCCAGTACTTC. This codes for CASSPLGAEVETQYF. This sequence joins TRBV3-1 and TRBJ2-5; maybe TRBD1 (6 bases). Per germline, CDR1 LGHDT and CDR2 YNNKEL (reference sequence). The CDR3 is made up of 15 amino acids. V lost 4 bases and J lost 5, with 17 bases in between.

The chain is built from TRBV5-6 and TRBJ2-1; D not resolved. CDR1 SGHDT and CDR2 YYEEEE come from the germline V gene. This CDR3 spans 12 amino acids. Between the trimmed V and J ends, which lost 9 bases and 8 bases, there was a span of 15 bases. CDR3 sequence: CATRTVGDEQFF. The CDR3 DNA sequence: TGTGCCACCCGGACGGTAGGCGATGAGCAGTTCTTC.

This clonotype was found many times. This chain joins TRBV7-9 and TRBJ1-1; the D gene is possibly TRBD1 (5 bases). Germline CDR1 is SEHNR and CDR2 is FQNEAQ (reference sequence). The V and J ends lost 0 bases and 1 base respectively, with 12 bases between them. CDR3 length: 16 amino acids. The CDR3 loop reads CASSLATGLSNTEAFF. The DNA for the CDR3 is TGTGCCAGCAGCTTAGCCACAGGACTTTCGAACACTGAAGCTTTCTTT.

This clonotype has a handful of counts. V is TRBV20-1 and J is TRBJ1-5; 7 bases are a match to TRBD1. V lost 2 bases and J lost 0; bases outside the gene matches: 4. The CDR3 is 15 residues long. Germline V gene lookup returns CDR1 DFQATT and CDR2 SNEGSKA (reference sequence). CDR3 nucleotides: TGCAGTGCTAGATATGACAGGGTTAGCAATCAGCCCCAGCATTTT. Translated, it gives CSARYDRVSNQPQHF.

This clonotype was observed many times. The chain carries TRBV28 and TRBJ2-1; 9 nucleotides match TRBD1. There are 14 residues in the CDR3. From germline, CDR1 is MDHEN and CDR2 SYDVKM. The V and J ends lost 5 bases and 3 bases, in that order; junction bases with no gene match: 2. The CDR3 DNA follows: TGTGCCAGCAGTGGGACAGGGAACTACAATGAGCAGTTCTTC. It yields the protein CASSGTGNYNEQFF.

CDR3: CATSREPSDGVFNYGYTF. The CDR3 DNA reads TGTGCCACCAGCAGAGAACCCTCTGATGGGGTCTTTAACTATGGCTACACCTTC. The chain has TRBV15 and TRBJ1-2, with no clear D. The CDR3 sequence is 18 residues long. V lost 0 bases and J lost 1, with 18 bases in between. Germline V gene data show CDR1 as LNHNV and CDR2 as YYDKDF (reference sequence).

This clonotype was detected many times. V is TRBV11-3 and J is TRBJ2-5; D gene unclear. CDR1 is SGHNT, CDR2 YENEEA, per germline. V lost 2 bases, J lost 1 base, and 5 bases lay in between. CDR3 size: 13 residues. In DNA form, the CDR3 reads TGTGCCAGCAGCTTATACACCCAAGAGACCCAGTACTTC. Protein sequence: CASSLYTQETQYF.

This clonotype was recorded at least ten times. Here the CDR3 DNA reads TGTGCCAGCAGTTCGGACAAAGGGACAGATACGCAGTATTTT. Translating gives CASSSDKGTDTQYF. The chain carries TRBV7-9 and TRBJ2-3, with a weak D call TRBD1 (5 bases). V lost 6 bases and J lost 3, with 13 bases in between. The CDR3 consists of 14 residues. Germline V gene sequence: CDR1 SEHNR, CDR2 FQNEAQ (reference sequence).

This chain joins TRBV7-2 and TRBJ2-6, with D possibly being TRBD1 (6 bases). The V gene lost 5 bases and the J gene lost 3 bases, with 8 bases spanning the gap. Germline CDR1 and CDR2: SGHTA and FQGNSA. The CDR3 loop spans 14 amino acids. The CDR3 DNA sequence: TGTGCCAGCAGCACAGGGTTTGGGGCCAACGTCCTGACTTTC. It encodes CASSTGFGANVLTF.

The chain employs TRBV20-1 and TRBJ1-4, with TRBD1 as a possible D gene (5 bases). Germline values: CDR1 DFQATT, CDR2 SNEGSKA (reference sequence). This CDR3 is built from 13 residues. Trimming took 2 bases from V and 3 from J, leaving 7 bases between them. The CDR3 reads CSARMGPNEKLFF. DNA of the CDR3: TGCAGTGCTAGAATGGGACCTAATGAAAAACTGTTTTTT.

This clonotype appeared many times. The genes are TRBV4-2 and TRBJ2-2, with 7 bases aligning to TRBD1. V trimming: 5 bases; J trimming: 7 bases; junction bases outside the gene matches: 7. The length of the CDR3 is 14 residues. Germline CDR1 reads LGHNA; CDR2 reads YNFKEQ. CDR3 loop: CASSSRGQDGELFF. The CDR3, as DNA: TGTGCCAGCAGCTCGAGAGGACAGGACGGGGAGCTGTTTTTT.

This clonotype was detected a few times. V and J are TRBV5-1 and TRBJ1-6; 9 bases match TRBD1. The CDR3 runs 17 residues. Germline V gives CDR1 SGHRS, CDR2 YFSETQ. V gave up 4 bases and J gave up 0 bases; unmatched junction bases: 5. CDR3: CASSEGQGSSYNSPLHF. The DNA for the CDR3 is TGCGCCAGCAGCGAGGGACAGGGTAGCTCCTATAATTCACCCCTCCACTTT.

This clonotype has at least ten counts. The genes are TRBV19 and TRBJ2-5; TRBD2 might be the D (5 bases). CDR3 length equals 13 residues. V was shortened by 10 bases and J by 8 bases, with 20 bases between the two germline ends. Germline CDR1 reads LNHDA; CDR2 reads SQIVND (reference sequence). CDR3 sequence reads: CAISRGPSDTQYF. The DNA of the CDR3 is TGTGCCATTTCCCGGGGTCCGTCTGATACCCAGTACTTC.